This TCR beta chain was found in a study of identifying expanded T cells in peripheral blood. Study-level results: Differentially abundant clones: around 1.2 between replicates, around 16 at approximately two weeks, 18 to 20 at four. Approximately 2-week clone count variance significantly increased as total template count grew.

Using immunoSEQ multiplex PCR, the repertoire was profiled, and TCRdb retains in-frame clones only, with some absent. This table has 65,000 to 95,000 clones, 84% appearing once. This clone was seen a few times. Its antigen is unknown. Healthy donors had no documented immune events, such as infections, while sampled. From germline, CDR1 is GTSNPN and CDR2 SVGIG (reference sequence). V lost 5 bases, J lost 2 bases, and 7 bases lay in between. The CDR3 has 12 residues. This TCR was sampled from a person aged 18 to 75 in good health. The sample was blood. The chain links TRBV30 to TRBJ1-3; D unclear. The CDR3 nucleotides are TGTGCCTGGGCGGCGACTGGAAACACCATATATTTT. Amino acid sequence: CAWAATGNTIYF. Filled out from reference TRBV30 and TRBJ1-3, the complete variable domain reads SQTIHQWPATLVQPVGSPLSLECTVEGTSNPNLYWYRQAAGRGLQLLFYSVGIGQISSEVPQNLSASRPQDRQFILSSKKLLLSDSGFYLCAWAATGNTIYFGEGSWLTVV.